Presented here are 18 T cell receptor beta chains from one specimen sequenced in a study of blood T cells in healthy people across ages. Next came a second PCR, run for about 7 to 12 cycles, which used a sample-barcoded 5' primer along with a J-beta primer mix. TCRdb fed the 5' RACE reads into MiXCR, producing one record per CDR3 protein. The sample lists 1.5 million to 2 million distinct CDR3 sequences; about 35% were seen once. Sequencing was done on a sample of blood. The receptors were sampled from a woman aged 25-40 years in good health.

This rearrangement joins TRBV20-1 to TRBJ1-1; D possibly corresponds to TRBD1 (6 bases). V lost 0 bases and J 8 bases, leaving 10 bases between the germline ends. CDR3 length: 12 residues. Germline V gene lookup returns CDR1 DFQATT and CDR2 SNEGSKA (reference sequence). This CDR3 reads CSARDGGREAFF. In DNA, the CDR3 is TGCAGTGCTAGAGATGGGGGCAGGGAAGCTTTCTTT.

The sample holds a few counts of this clonotype. The J gene is TRBJ1-5, the V gene TRBV18; weak D call: TRBD1 (5 bases). The germline gives CDR1 KGHSH, CDR2 LQKENI. CDR3 length equals 12 residues. V gave up 8 bases and J gave up 5 bases, with 10 bases separating them. CDR3 in amino acids: CASSRGDQPQHF. In nucleotides, the CDR3 is TGTGCCAGCAGCCGGGGGGATCAGCCCCAGCATTTT.

This clonotype was detected a few times. The chain links TRBV20-1 to TRBJ1-4, with a possible D match to TRBD1 (6 bases). V was clipped by 2 bases and J by 4 bases, with 20 bases between them. CDR3 length: 17 amino acids. Germline loops: CDR1 DFQATT, CDR2 SNEGSKA (reference sequence). The CDR3 is CSARPVHREADNEKLFF. The CDR3 region has the DNA TGCAGTGCTAGACCCGTTCACAGGGAAGCGGATAATGAAAAACTGTTTTTT.

The table lists this clonotype with many counts. The chain has TRBV4-1 and TRBJ2-1; D is unclear. The CDR3 extends over 13 amino acids. Germline loops: CDR1 MGHRA, CDR2 YSYEKL. V lost 0 bases to trimming and J lost 8 bases, with 8 bases between them. The CDR3 region is CASSQEAADEQFF. DNA for the CDR3: TGCGCCAGCAGCCAAGAGGCCGCGGATGAGCAGTTCTTC.

The CDR3 is CSARDLASGMEDTQYF. Here the CDR3 DNA reads TGCAGTGCTAGAGATCTCGCTAGCGGGATGGAAGATACGCAGTATTTT. The V call is TRBV20-1, the J call TRBJ2-3; 9 bases agree with TRBD2. Trimming at V came to 0 bases and at J to 5 bases, leaving 9 bases not matched to a gene. Germline V gene sequence: CDR1 DFQATT, CDR2 SNEGSKA (reference sequence). This CDR3 has 16 amino acids.

The chain employs TRBV9 and TRBJ1-1; 10 nucleotides match TRBD1. Germline-derived CDR1 and CDR2 are SGDLS and YYNGEE. The CDR3 is made up of 13 amino acids. V shed 4 bases, J shed 8 bases, and the junction held 5 bases outside the gene matches. The CDR3 DNA reads TGTGCCAGCAGCAGAGGGACAGGGGCAGAAGCTTTCTTT. Amino acid sequence: CASSRGTGAEAFF.

This chain joins TRBV19 and TRBJ2-6; D unclear. CDR1 is LNHDA, CDR2 SQIVND, per germline (reference sequence). The CDR3 is made up of 16 amino acids. Trimming stripped 6 bases from V and 0 bases from J, with 12 bases between. The CDR3: CASSAESYSGANVLTF. CDR3 DNA sequence: TGTGCCAGTAGCGCAGAAAGTTACTCTGGGGCCAACGTCCTGACTTTC.

This clonotype was picked up a small number of times. The chain couples TRBV20-1 to TRBJ2-5, with a weak D call TRBD2 (5 bases). The ends were cut back, 5 bases at V and 2 bases at J, with 21 bases in the middle. The CDR3 is 16 residues long. Germline V gene data show CDR1 as DFQATT and CDR2 as SNEGSKA (reference sequence). The CDR3 DNA is TGCAGTGCTGGACCCGTGGACGGATCGGGACAAGAGACCCAGTACTTC. It codes for CSAGPVDGSGQETQYF.

This clonotype was counted only a few times. The J gene is TRBJ1-2, the V gene TRBV12-3 or TRBV12-4; D is undetermined. The CDR3 extends over 12 amino acids. V was shortened by 7 bases and J by 6 bases, with 12 bases between the two germline ends. The CDR3 is CASTQGPDGYTF. DNA for the CDR3: TGTGCCAGCACCCAAGGGCCCGATGGCTACACCTTC.

This clonotype has only a few counts. The junction does not match germline at one end; this may be a read error. J is TRBJ1-2 and V is TRBV5-1; 9 bases are a match to TRBD1. This CDR3 has 14 residues. CDR1 SGHRS and CDR2 YFSETQ come from the germline V gene. The CDR3 region is CASSLEGTGYGYTF. The CDR3 region has the DNA TGTGCCAGCAGCTTAGAGGGGACAGGGTATGGCTACACCTTC.

J is TRBJ2-5 and V is TRBV6-1; 7 bases map to TRBD2. CDR3 length: 13 residues. V was pared by 4 bases and J by 11 bases, with 10 bases of the junction left unmatched. CDR1 is MNHNS and CDR2 is SASEGT in the germline V gene. CDR3 in amino acids: CASSGEGIGEQYF. The CDR3 nucleotides are TGTGCCAGCAGTGGGGAGGGTATCGGTGAGCAGTACTTC.

Only a few counts were recorded for this clonotype. This sequence joins TRBV20-1 and TRBJ2-3, with D unresolved. The V and J ends lost 0 bases and 0 bases respectively, with 10 bases between them. CDR3 length: 15 amino acids. Per germline, CDR1 DFQATT and CDR2 SNEGSKA (reference sequence). DNA for the CDR3: TGCAGTGCTAGAGATACCACCTCTAGCACAGATACGCAGTATTTT. Its translation is CSARDTTSSTDTQYF.

CDR3 coding DNA: TGCGCCAGCAGCCAATCAGGGACGTACGACCAAGAGACCCAGTACTTC. Translated: CASSQSGTYDQETQYF. This chain links TRBV4-1 with TRBJ2-5; D possibly uses TRBD1 or TRBD2 (5 bases each). Germline CDR1 reads MGHRA; CDR2 reads YSYEKL. The CDR3 runs 16 residues. V was clipped by 2 bases and J by 0 bases, with 13 bases between them.

The chain links TRBV9 to TRBJ2-5; 12 bases fit TRBD2. The CDR3 consists of 17 residues. V trimming: 3 bases; J trimming: 4 bases; junction bases outside the gene matches: 10. In germline, CDR1 is SGDLS, CDR2 YYNGEE. CDR3: CASSASGLAGRGETQYF. CDR3 bases: TGTGCCAGCAGCGCTTCCGGACTAGCGGGGAGGGGAGAGACCCAGTACTTC.

This clonotype was detected a few times. The CDR3: CASVQLMKREFYEQYF. CDR3 bases: TGTGCCAGCGTACAGTTAATGAAGCGGGAGTTTTACGAGCAGTACTTC. The chain joins TRBV25-1 to TRBJ2-7; 8 nucleotides agree with TRBD2. The germline V gene has CDR1 MGHDK and CDR2 SYGVNS. There are 16 residues in the CDR3. Trimming at V came to 8 bases and at J to 4 bases, leaving 16 bases not matched to a gene.

The sample holds a few counts of this clonotype. The chain's CDR3 is CASSQEGLPQETQYF. The CDR3, as DNA: TGTGCCAGCAGCCAAGAGGGACTACCCCAGGAGACCCAGTACTTC. This chain uses TRBV3-1 with TRBJ2-5; 7 nucleotides align to TRBD2. CDR3 size: 15 residues. Germline values: CDR1 LGHDT, CDR2 YNNKEL (reference sequence). J gave up 5 bases and V 0 bases, and 6 bases lay outside the gene matches.

The chain employs TRBV4-2 and TRBJ2-7; D is undetermined. Germline assignment: CDR1 LGHNA and CDR2 YNFKEQ. This CDR3 contains 15 residues. Between the trimmed V and J ends, which lost 1 base and 4 bases, there was a span of 14 bases. CDR3 loop: CASSQVAEPYYEQYF. The DNA of the CDR3 is TGTGCCAGCAGCCAAGTTGCAGAGCCTTATTACGAGCAGTACTTC.

In its sample, this clonotype was seen a few times. The genes are TRBV2 and TRBJ2-1; 9 bases line up with TRBD1. V gave up 3 bases and J gave up 4 bases; unmatched junction bases: 13. Germline CDR1 is SNHLY and CDR2 is FYNNEI. This CDR3 contains 18 residues. The DNA for the CDR3 is TGTGCCAGCAGTGATCCCCCTACCGGGACAGGGAAGTACAATGAGCAGTTCTTC. Protein product: CASSDPPTGTGKYNEQFF.